This paragraph reports one TCR beta chain. The data derive from a study of neoadjuvant anti-PD-1 for oral cavity cancer. Study at large: Most patients had three to four biweekly doses of 3 mg/kg nivolumab before resection.

PBMC libraries mostly used roughly 460 ng of input genomic DNA, with six replicates per sample. TCRdb's copy holds only in-frame clones and misses some; the assay was immunoSEQ multiplex PCR. The table has over 5,500 clones, 74% seen once; the top ten hold over 2.5%. Patients had HPV-negative, locally advanced oral cavity squamous cell carcinoma. Blood cells were analyzed directly, without culture or expansion. Source: PBMCs, taken before nivolumab (anti-PD-1) treatment. This TCR was recovered from a person between 40 and 85 years old with oral cavity squamous cell carcinoma.

The CDR3 DNA reads TGTGCCAGCAGCTTAGGAGGAAACATTCAGTACTTC. Its translation: CASSLGGNIQYF. The J gene is TRBJ2-4, the V gene TRBV7-9; D gene unclear. The CDR3 totals 12 residues. Trimming pared 1 base from V and 6 bases from J, leaving 4 bases between. Germline V gene data show CDR1 as SEHNR and CDR2 as FQNEAQ (reference sequence).